Sequencing of this T cell receptor (beta chain) was carried out in a study of sequential checkpoint blockade in melanoma (dated by TCRdb to about 2019). Turning to the overall study: In a 1:1 randomization, patients received either first-line nivolumab then ipilimumab (arm A) or ipilimumab then nivolumab (arm B). Both trial sequences were followed by maintenance nivolumab. Here is what the overall study found, with its caveats: The response-prediction model combining TCR metrics and mutation burden needs validation in larger, independent patient cohorts.

The sample's treatment or condition label, decoded: randomized to nivolumab then ipilimumab (arm A) or the reverse (arm B). Prior DNA-damaging chemotherapy had not been received by any trial patient. Thawed PBMCs were sorted on a FACS Aria II flow cytometer to isolate live CD3+CD8+ cells negative for CD19 and CD56. Samples came from patients with melanoma in CheckMate 064, a randomized, open-label phase II trial of sequential checkpoint blockade. Peripheral blood mononuclear cells were collected by leukapheresis, purified using Ficoll-Paque, and frozen in human serum containing 10% DMSO. Purity of sorted blood CD3+CD8+ cells was verified at >98% immediately after sorting, followed by DNA extraction. The immunoSEQ Assay was used to immunosequence TCRbeta CDR3 regions from genomic DNA. Before high-throughput sequencing, the genomic DNA was amplified using bias-controlled multiplex PCR. Processing in the source paper ran as follows. To quantify the absolute abundance of each unique TCRbeta CDR3 region, the sequences were collapsed and filtered. Clonality, defined as 1 minus Pielou's evenness, was calculated using only productive rearrangements. A previously published method was used to identify clones whose frequencies were significantly greater in on-treatment samples than in baseline samples. This immuneACCESS table, as held by TCRdb, lists in-frame sequences with V and J called but not all clones. Of the missing ones, under half trace to an unresolved V gene in checked studies; the others have no known cause. V, J and clone size were drawn from that table, and D and trimming were deduced from the DNA. The sample records more than 9,500 clones, roughly 80% of which are singletons. Jointly, the top ten make up around 10% of the sample.

The CDR3, from cysteine to phenylalanine, totals 16 residues. Left in the record is the CDR3 DNA by itself, 48 bases read in frame from the first base. V sheds 3 bases and J sheds 3 bases, leaving 17 bases between their ends. Looking up the germline V gene yields CDR1 SGDLS and CDR2 YYNGEE. Of note for this clone: Its binding antigen is unknown. No much larger clone exists at a distance of one base, and base qualities are not known.

The chain links TRBV9 with TRBJ2-3; TRBD1 could be the D gene, as 6 bases match. This material consisted of CD8+ T cells sorted from blood (inferred from file names), taken from a patient given nivolumab and ipilimumab in sequence. The TCR was taken from a human donor with melanoma. The DNA sequence reads TGTGCCAGCAGCGCCAACAGGGCCTCTGGGACAGATACGCAGTATTTT. Protein translation: CASSANRASGTDTQYF.